This TCR beta chain was found in a study of blood T cell repertoires in COVID-19. Trimming removed 5 bases from V and 6 bases from J, with 23 bases in between. The CDR3 has 17 amino acids. The germline V gene has CDR1 SEHNR and CDR2 FQNEAQ (reference sequence). This study enrolled people aged roughly 18 to 89 from around 26 US geographic areas. Either two negative PCRs, clearance, or symptom resolution qualified Cohort 3 donors as recovered. Source study methods: Reference gene primers were amplified, and this amplification served to estimate nucleated cell counts. TCRdb's copy holds only in-frame clones and misses some; the assay was immunoSEQ multiplex PCR. V and J calls and clone size come straight from that table; D and trimming were deduced from the DNA. The sample lists under 300,000 clones, roughly 89% occurring once.

Sequencing was done on a sample of PBMCs or T cells enriched from blood (not recorded which). The sequence was collected from a woman aged 40-49 years who had recovered from COVID-19. The V call is TRBV7-9, the J call TRBJ1-5, with D possibly TRBD1 on 5 matching bases. Written as DNA, the CDR3 is TGTGCCAGCAGCCCTTGGGGGGGGGATGAGGGAAGTCAGCCCCAGCATTTT. As protein: CASSPWGGDEGSQPQHF.